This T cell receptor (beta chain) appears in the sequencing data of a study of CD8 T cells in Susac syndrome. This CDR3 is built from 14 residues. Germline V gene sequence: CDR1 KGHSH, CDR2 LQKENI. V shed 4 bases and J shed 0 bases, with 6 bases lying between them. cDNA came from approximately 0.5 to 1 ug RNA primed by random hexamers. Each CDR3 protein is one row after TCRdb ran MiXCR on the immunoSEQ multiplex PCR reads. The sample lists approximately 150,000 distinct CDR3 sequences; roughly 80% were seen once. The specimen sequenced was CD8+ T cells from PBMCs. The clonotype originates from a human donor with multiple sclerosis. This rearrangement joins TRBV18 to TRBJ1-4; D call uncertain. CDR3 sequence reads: CASSLSSTNEKLFF. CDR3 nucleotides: TGTGCCAGCTCACTCTCGTCAACTAATGAAAAACTGTTTTTT.